The 21 T cell receptor beta chains presented below share a single source sample, sequenced in a study of human T cells and chemical hapten exposure. The sample's time point: patch test 3, about 24 weeks after DPC sensitization. Regarding treatment: therapeutic diphenylcyclopropenone sensitization with weekly scalp DPC. Using its own MiXCR run on the RACE reads, TCRdb lists one record per CDR3 protein. This table has 190,000 or so distinct CDR3 sequences, approximately 24% appearing once. The material sequenced was whole blood, taken in connection with sensitization to the hapten diphenylcyclopropenone (DPC). These receptor sequences come from a woman between 40 and 50 years old with alopecia areata. Some clones in this sample may be carry-over from other donors' samples.

The sample holds a few counts of this clonotype. This CDR3 reads CATRSEFQGFIYEQYF. The CDR3 bases are TGTGCCACCAGGTCAGAGTTCCAGGGGTTCATATACGAGCAGTACTTC. The chain combines TRBV15 with TRBJ2-7, with D possibly TRBD1 on 6 matching bases. Deletions cut 6 bases from V and 4 bases from J, with 22 bases between. CDR1 is LNHNV and CDR2 is YYDKDF in the germline V gene (reference sequence). The CDR3 loop spans 16 amino acids.

V gene TRBV7-9 combines with J gene TRBJ2-1; 8 bases map to TRBD2. Germline V lookup: CDR1 SEHNR, CDR2 FQNEAQ (reference sequence). This CDR3 has 16 residues. Losses at the gene ends were 3 bases for V and 2 bases for J; bases not matched to a gene: 6. The CDR3 DNA reads as TGTGCCAGCAGCTTTTCGTCGGGGGGGGCCTACAATGAGCAGTTCTTC. As protein: CASSFSSGGAYNEQFF. The full variable domain, with the rest looked up from reference TRBV7-9 and TRBJ2-1, is DTGVSQNPRHKITKRGQNVTFRCDPISEHNRLYWYRQTLGQGPEFLTYFQNEAQLEKSRLLSDRFSAERPKGSFSTLEIQRTEQGDSAMYLCASSFSSGGAYNEQFFGPGTRLTVL.

This clonotype was observed many times. V usage is TRBV29-1 and J usage is TRBJ2-7, with a weak D call TRBD1 (5 bases). The V gene's germline CDR1 is SQVTM and CDR2 ANQGSEA. This CDR3 is built from 14 residues. V was clipped by 4 bases and J by 4 bases, with 17 bases between them. The CDR3 is CSVAAQGRQYEQYF. CDR3 DNA: TGCAGCGTTGCCGCCCAGGGTAGGCAATACGAGCAGTACTTC.

The genes are TRBV6-2 or TRBV6-3 and TRBJ2-2, with 13 bases matching TRBD2. This CDR3 has 15 amino acids. With 6 bases clipped from V and 6 bases from J, the junction kept 4 bases outside the gene matches. In germline, CDR1 is MNHEY, CDR2 SVGEGT. The CDR3, as DNA: TGTGCCAGCAGGCTAGGACTAGCGGGAGCCGGGGAGCTGTTTTTT. Translated, it gives CASRLGLAGAGELFF.

This clonotype was counted only a few times. The J gene is TRBJ2-7, the V gene TRBV5-1; TRBD1 matches at 7 bases. Germline V gives CDR1 SGHRS, CDR2 YFSETQ. CDR3 length equals 13 residues. V shed 5 bases, J shed 6 bases, and the junction held 8 bases outside the gene matches. The CDR3 loop is CASRRQGSGEQYF. The CDR3 bases are TGCGCCAGCAGAAGACAGGGAAGCGGCGAGCAGTACTTC. Together with reference TRBV5-1 and TRBJ2-7, the CDR3 gives the full variable domain: KAGVTQTPRYLIKTRGQQVTLSCSPISGHRSVSWYQQTPGQGLQFLFEYFSETQRNKGNFPGRFSGRQFSNSRSEMNVSTLELGDSALYLCASRRQGSGEQYFGPGTRLTVT.

This clonotype occurred a few times. The rearrangement uses TRBV6-5 and TRBJ2-7, with D perhaps matching TRBD1 (5 bases). Trimming left V 7 bases short and J 0 bases short, with 19 bases between. The CDR3 sequence is 16 residues long. Germline values: CDR1 MNHEY, CDR2 SVGAGI. Here the CDR3 reads CASNGQGQRSSYEQYF. CDR3 in DNA: TGTGCCAGCAACGGACAAGGGCAACGATCCTCCTACGAGCAGTACTTC.

This clonotype has just a few counts. The chain recombines TRBV9 with TRBJ2-2; possible D gene TRBD2, 6 bases. This CDR3 has 15 amino acids. Looked up from germline, CDR1 is SGDLS and CDR2 is YYNGEE. V lost 0 bases and J 3 bases, leaving 9 bases between the germline ends. The CDR3 nucleotides read TGTGCCAGCAGCGTAGGGGACTTCTACACCGGGGAGCTGTTTTTT. It specifies CASSVGDFYTGELFF.

This clonotype was seen a handful of times. The chain employs TRBV6-5 and TRBJ2-7, with 7 positions matching TRBD1. CDR1 MNHEY and CDR2 SVGAGI come from the germline V gene. The CDR3 has 15 residues. V lost 0 bases, J lost 3 bases, and 5 bases stayed unmatched. CDR3 region: CASSYSGAGGYEQYF. CDR3 DNA sequence: TGTGCCAGCAGTTACTCGGGGGCAGGGGGCTACGAGCAGTACTTC.

J is TRBJ2-7 and V is TRBV18, with D tentatively TRBD2 (6 bases). CDR1 KGHSH and CDR2 LQKENI come from the germline V gene. Trimming cost V 0 bases and J 2 bases, with 11 bases left between them. The CDR3 extends over 15 amino acids. The DNA for the CDR3 is TGTGCCAGCTCACCACCTAGCGGAGGGACCTACGAGCAGTACTTC. Translating gives CASSPPSGGTYEQYF.

The genes are TRBV20-1 and TRBJ1-2; 7 positions match TRBD1. Trimming at V came to 0 bases and at J to 2 bases, leaving 12 bases not matched to a gene. Germline CDR1 reads DFQATT; CDR2 reads SNEGSKA (reference sequence). The CDR3 is 17 residues long. CDR3 amino acids: CSARDWGAGQENYGYTF. The CDR3 bases are TGCAGTGCTAGAGATTGGGGGGCCGGACAGGAGAACTATGGCTACACCTTC.

This sequence joins TRBV10-3 and TRBJ2-1; tentatively, D is TRBD2 (6 bases). This CDR3 is built from 12 residues. V was trimmed by 2 bases and J by 13 bases, leaving 12 bases between them. CDR1 is ENHRY and CDR2 is SYGVKD in the germline V gene. This chain's CDR3 is CAISEVAEKQFF. For the CDR3, the DNA is TGTGCCATCAGTGAGGTAGCGGAAAAACAGTTCTTC.

This CDR3 reads CSARSGRVGTQYF. CDR3 nucleotides: TGCAGTGCTAGGAGTGGGAGAGTGGGTACGCAGTATTTT. The chain has TRBV20-1 and TRBJ2-3, with TRBD2 as a possible D gene (5 bases). The V gene lost 3 bases and the J gene lost 8 bases, with 15 bases spanning the gap. CDR3 size: 13 residues. Germline lookup yields CDR1 DFQATT and CDR2 SNEGSKA (reference sequence).

In its sample, this clonotype was seen many times. The CDR3 DNA is TGTGCCATCAGTGCGAGGGGGACGAGCTACGAGCAGTACTTC. Its translation is CAISARGTSYEQYF. The chain carries TRBV10-3 and TRBJ2-7; perhaps TRBD1 as D (6 bases). The germline V gene has CDR1 ENHRY and CDR2 SYGVKD. V lost 4 bases and J lost 3, with 13 bases in between. The CDR3 is 14 amino acids.

This chain links TRBV6-2 or TRBV6-3 with TRBJ2-1, with 8 nucleotides matching TRBD2. CDR3 length: 19 amino acids. The V segment lost 4 bases and the J segment 7 bases; nucleotides outside the gene matches: 21. Germline CDR1 is MNHEY and CDR2 is SVGEGT. DNA for the CDR3: TGTGCCAGCAGTTCCCTAAGTAGCGGGACCCCCCTGGGCGCTAATGAGCAGTTCTTC. Protein: CASSSLSSGTPLGANEQFF.

This clonotype is large. The chain employs TRBV20-1 and TRBJ2-7; 13 nucleotides line up with TRBD2. The CDR3 extends over 15 amino acids. After removal of 3 bases from V and 2 bases from J, the junction contained 4 bases not matched to a gene. CDR1 and CDR2 (germline): DFQATT, SNEGSKA (reference sequence). CDR3 protein: CSASDGTSGTYEQYF. CDR3 in DNA: TGCAGTGCTAGCGACGGGACTAGCGGGACCTACGAGCAGTACTTC.

The chain has TRBV5-1 and TRBJ2-7, with D possibly matching TRBD2 (6 bases). CDR1 is SGHRS and CDR2 is YFSETQ in the germline V gene. The CDR3 spans 15 residues. V lost 3 bases and J lost 4, with 17 bases in between. The CDR3 sequence is CASSSIGEAPYEQYF. The CDR3 region has the DNA TGCGCCAGCAGCTCGATTGGGGAGGCACCTTACGAGCAGTACTTC.

The chain carries TRBV9 and TRBJ2-3; 11 bases are a match to TRBD2. Germline CDR1 reads SGDLS; CDR2 reads YYNGEE. This CDR3 region has 16 residues. Trimming at V came to 3 bases and at J to 3 bases, leaving 6 bases not matched to a gene. CDR3 coding DNA: TGTGCCAGCAGCGCCATGGGACTAGCGGCAACAGATACGCAGTATTTT. This gives the protein CASSAMGLAATDTQYF.

The CDR3 sequence: CASSQGPRQNSGSVMRNTQYF. The CDR3 coding sequence is TGCGCCAGCAGCCAAGGGCCCCGGCAGAATAGCGGGAGTGTGATGAGAAATACGCAGTATTTT. V gene TRBV4-1 combines with J gene TRBJ2-3; 9 bases match TRBD2. There are 21 residues in the CDR3. Germline V lookup: CDR1 MGHRA, CDR2 YSYEKL. The V gene end was trimmed by 1 base and the J gene end by 7 bases; junction bases not matched to a gene: 24.

This clonotype was seen many times. The chain employs TRBV28 and TRBJ2-1; D call uncertain. Germline V CDR1 and CDR2: MDHEN, SYDVKM. The length of the CDR3 is 11 residues. Trimming shortened V by 8 bases and J by 4 bases, and 6 bases separated the two germline ends. CDR3 sequence (DNA): TGTGCCAGCGGCAATTACAATGAGCAGTTCTTC. This sequence encodes CASGNYNEQFF.

A note on this clonotype: The junction departs from germline at one end; a sequencing error may be responsible. The gene calls are TRBV28 and TRBJ1-5; D is ambiguous. The CDR3 sequence is 15 residues long. CDR1 is MDHEN, CDR2 SYDVKM, per germline. The CDR3: CASSLIASSNQPQDF. The CDR3 coding sequence is TGTGCCAGCAGTTTAATAGCCTCTAGCAATCAGCCCCAGGATTTT.

This clonotype was counted a few times. The chain recombines TRBV4-3 with TRBJ2-3; TRBD2 might be the D (6 bases). Per the germline V gene, CDR1 is LGHNA and CDR2 is YSLEER. The CDR3 spans 15 residues. V was cut by 4 bases and J by 3 bases, with 14 bases left in between. CDR3 region: CASSREIAATDTQYF. The CDR3 region has the DNA TGCGCCAGCAGCCGAGAAATAGCGGCTACAGATACGCAGTATTTT.